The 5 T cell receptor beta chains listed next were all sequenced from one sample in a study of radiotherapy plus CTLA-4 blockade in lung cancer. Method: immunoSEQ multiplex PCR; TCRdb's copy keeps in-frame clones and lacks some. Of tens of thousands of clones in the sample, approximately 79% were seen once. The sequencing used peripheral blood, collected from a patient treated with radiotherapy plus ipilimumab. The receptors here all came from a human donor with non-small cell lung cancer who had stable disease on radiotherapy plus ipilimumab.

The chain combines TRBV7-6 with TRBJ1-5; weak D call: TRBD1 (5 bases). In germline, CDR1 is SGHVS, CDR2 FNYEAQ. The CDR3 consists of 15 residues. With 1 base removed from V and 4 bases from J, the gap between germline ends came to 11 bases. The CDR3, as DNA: TGTGCCAGCAGCTTAGGCGGGGGAATTAATCAGCCCCAGCATTTT. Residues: CASSLGGGINQPQHF. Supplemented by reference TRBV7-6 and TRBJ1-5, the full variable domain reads GAGVSQSPRYKVTKRGQDVALRCDPISGHVSLYWYRQALGQGPEFLTYFNYEAQQDKSGLPNDRFSAERPEGSISTLTIQRTEQRDSAMYRCASSLGGGINQPQHFGDGTRLSIL.

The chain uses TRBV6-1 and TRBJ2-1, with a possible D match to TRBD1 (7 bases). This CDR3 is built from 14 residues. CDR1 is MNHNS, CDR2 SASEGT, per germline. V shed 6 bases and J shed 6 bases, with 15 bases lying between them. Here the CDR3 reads CASRPRGASNEQFF. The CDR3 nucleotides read TGTGCCAGCAGACCCAGGGGGGCGTCCAATGAGCAGTTCTTC.

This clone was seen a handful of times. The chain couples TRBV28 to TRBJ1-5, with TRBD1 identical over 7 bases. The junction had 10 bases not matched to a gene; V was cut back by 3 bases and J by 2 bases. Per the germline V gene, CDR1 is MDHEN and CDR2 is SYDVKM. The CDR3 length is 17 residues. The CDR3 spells CASSLNRGGGGNQPQHF. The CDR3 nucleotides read TGTGCCAGCAGTTTGAACCGAGGAGGGGGCGGCAATCAGCCCCAGCATTTT.

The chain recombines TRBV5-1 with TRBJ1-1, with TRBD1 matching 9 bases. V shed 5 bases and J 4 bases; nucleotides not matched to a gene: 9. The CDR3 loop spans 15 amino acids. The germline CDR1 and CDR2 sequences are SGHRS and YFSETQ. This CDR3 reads CASSSLQGAPTEAFF. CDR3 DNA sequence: TGCGCCAGCAGTTCCCTACAGGGGGCTCCCACTGAAGCTTTCTTT.

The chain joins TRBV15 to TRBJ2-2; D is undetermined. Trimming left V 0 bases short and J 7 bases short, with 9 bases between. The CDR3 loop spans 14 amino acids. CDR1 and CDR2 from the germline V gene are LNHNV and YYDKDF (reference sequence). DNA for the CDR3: TGTGCCACCAGCAGAGATGGGGTGGACGGGGAGCTGTTTTTT. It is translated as CATSRDGVDGELFF.